These T cell receptor beta chains were read from a single sample in a study of regulatory T cells in long-lasting Graves disease. TCRdb reanalysed the multiplex PCR reads using MiXCR and keeps one entry per CDR3 protein. The sample lists roughly 300,000 distinct CDR3 sequences; less than 20% were seen once. The sequencing here drew on peripheral blood mononuclear cells (PBMCs), taken when the disease was refractory, from a patient treated with antithyroid drugs. The source of these receptors is a female donor with Graves disease. CDR3s include the opening cysteine and the closing phenylalanine or tryptophan. The D gene is left open where the match is weak. Not every row has a clone size; where given, it reads once, few, many or a size class.

V	J	size	D	DNA	CDR3
TRBV20-1	TRBJ1-4	NA	TRBD1	TGCAGTGCTAGAGAACAGGGGGCGCGTGAAAAACTGTTTTTT	CSAREQGAREKLFF
TRBV12-3/TRBV12-4	TRBJ2-2	NA	NA	TGTGCCAGCAGTTTAGGGCAGTTCACCGGGGAGCTGTTTTTT	CASSLGQFTGELFF
TRBV20-1	TRBJ2-5	many	TRBD2	TGCAGTGCTACCCAAGGAGCGGGAGTCCAAGAGACCCAGTACTTC	CSATQGAGVQETQYF
TRBV28	TRBJ2-4	few	NA	TGTGCCAGCAGTTTTGGTCTAGGCGCGGGAAACATTCAGTACTTC	CASSFGLGAGNIQYF
TRBV27	TRBJ1-1	many	NA	TGTGCCAGCAGTTTATCGTGGCAGATGAACACTGAAGCTTTCTTT	CASSLSWQMNTEAFF
TRBV20-1	TRBJ2-7	many	TRBD1	TGCAGTGCCCTCAACCCGGGACAGAAAAAAGAGCAGTACTTC	CSALNPGQKKEQYF
TRBV27	TRBJ2-7	many	TRBD1	TGTGCCAGCAGTTCTCGGACAGGGGTCCACGAGCAGTACTTC	CASSSRTGVHEQYF
TRBV7-6	TRBJ2-2	NA	TRBD2	TGTGCCAGCAGCTTAGGACTAGCGGAGCACACCGGGGAGCTGTTTTTT	CASSLGLAEHTGELFF
TRBV20-1	TRBJ2-5	many	NA	TGCAGTGCTCTGACCACGAGTTTTGTGGAGACCCAGTACTTC	CSALTTSFVETQYF
TRBV30	TRBJ2-6	NA	NA	TGTGCCTGGAGTGTAGACCTCCCTGGGGCCAACGTCCTGACTTTC	CAWSVDLPGANVLTF
TRBV9	TRBJ1-2	few	NA	TGTGCCAGCAGCCCCTCCCTGTGGGAAAAAAATAGCTATGGCTACACCTTC	CASSPSLWEKNSYGYTF
TRBV7-2	TRBJ1-2	many	NA	TGTGCCAGCAGCTCAGGGGACTATGGCTACACCTTC	CASSSGDYGYTF
TRBV11-2	TRBJ2-6	many	NA	TGTGCCAGCAGCTTAGGATCCCTCTTTGGGGCCAACGTCCTGACTTTC	CASSLGSLFGANVLTF
TRBV24-1	TRBJ1-5	NA	NA	TGTGCCACCAGTGATTTAGTGTTCAGAAGCAATCAGCCCCAGCATTTT	CATSDLVFRSNQPQHF
TRBV14	TRBJ1-1	many	NA	TGTGCCAGCAGCCAGTATCTGGCCCAGGGCGACACTGAAGCTTTCTTT	CASSQYLAQGDTEAFF
TRBV29-1	TRBJ1-1	many	NA	TGCAGCGTTTGTGCGCACTTTAACACTGAAGCTTTCTTT	CSVCAHFNTEAFF
TRBV7-3	TRBJ1-6	NA	NA	TGTGCCAGCAGCTTAACCCCAAGGGGAAATTCACCCCTCCACTTT	CASSLTPRGNSPLHF
TRBV6-1	TRBJ2-5	many	TRBD1	TGTGCCAGCACCGACAGGGGCACAGCTCAAGAGACCCAGTACTTC	CASTDRGTAQETQYF